This T cell receptor (beta chain) stems from a study of shared clonotypes between healthy human individuals (dated by TCRdb to the early 2020s). For context, the study as a whole: A few men and two women, aged 18 to 49 years, made up the cohort. To estimate repertoire size and how much clonotype sharing occurs between individuals, the study deeply sequenced the blood TCR repertoires of roughly 5 healthy adults. To increase sequencing depth and limit assay-specific biases, TCR repertoire library preparation and sequencing were carried out by different laboratories using diverse techniques. Leukapheresis yielded between about 0.94 and 9 billion PBMCs per donor. Summary of the overall study and its limitations: Only blood was sampled, and tissue TCR repertoires likely differ from those in blood. Pairwise subsampling led to the expectation that sequencing depth would affect the degree of clonotype sharing among donors. Because the study included a small number of donors, the genetic and exposure-history diversity represented was limited.

V is cut by 5 bases and J by 6 bases, and the space between the germline ends is 13 bases. The CDR3 goes from the cysteine to the phenylalanine over 14 residues. The entry retains the CDR3 DNA only, 42 bases that are in frame from base 1. The CDR1 and CDR2 encoded by the germline V gene are SGHAT and FQNNGV. Using the deep immunoSEQ assay, TCR CDR3 regions were amplified from genomic DNA by multiplex PCR. Extracted genomic DNA from each cell subset was spread evenly across all wells of several immunoSEQ 96-well plates, with each plate serving as a replicate. For unsorted PBMC, approximately 290 ng of genomic DNA, equivalent to about 30,000 T cell genomes, went into each replicate PCR. Genomic DNA from unsorted PBMC was sequenced over ten immunoSEQ deep assay plates. Purified libraries were measured with a Qubit 3.0 fluorometer, size-checked on a Bioanalyzer 2100, and measured again with the KAPA Library Quantification kit. Each immunoSEQ 96-well plate was sequenced on its own single-read 150-cycle Illumina NextSeq 550 flow cell. From the authors' description of their analysis: Because the immunoSEQ output held only junctional sequences and lacked quality scores, the filtering could not match the filtering applied to full-length reads. To assign V/J genes and CDR3, sequences were annotated using PyIR, a Python wrapper for IgBLAST v1.9, with IMGT germline references. Reads were removed for weak V/J assignments (E-value above 1e-6), missing CDR3, stop codons, out-of-frame junctions, or ambiguous translated residues. V3J clonotypes were defined as sequences sharing an identical inferred V gene, J gene, and CDR3 amino acid sequence. Percentage overlap between repertoires was calculated by dividing the number of shared unique clonotypes by the size of the smaller repertoire. Richness of each repertoire was evaluated using RTK rarefaction, the Chao1 estimator, and Recon v2.1 estimates of unobserved clonotypes. This is the immuneACCESS table as TCRdb keeps it, with only in-frame sequences that have V and J called. A part of the clones is gone; compared with another copy, unresolved V genes explain less than half, and the rest is unexplained. The D gene and trimming were derived from the DNA, and the V and J assignments and clone size from that table. The sample includes 400,000 to 550,000 clones, with around 80% observed a single time. 9.5% to 15% of the sample goes to the ten largest clones.

Of note for this clone: The antigen it binds to is not known. Per-base qualities were not stored, and no clone one base away is much larger.

Healthy HIV-negative adults with no recently reported acute infections or vaccinations were included as donors. All donors were Caucasian adults living in Nashville, Tennessee, USA. In the unsorted samples, roughly 90 million PBMCs were counted, and genomic DNA was extracted using the QIAamp DNA Blood Mini kit. After blood collection by leukapheresis, PBMCs were isolated using Ficoll-Histopaque density gradient centrifugation and then cryopreserved in the vapor phase of liquid nitrogen. The TCR originated in a woman aged 40 to 49 in good health. Some clones in this sample may be carry-over from other donors' samples. The sample comprised PBMCs. The chain is made from TRBV11-2 and TRBJ2-2; the D gene is unclear. The DNA sequence follows: TGTGCCAGCAGCCCCGGAAGGCTAGCCGGGGAGCTGTTTTTT. It encodes CASSPGRLAGELFF.